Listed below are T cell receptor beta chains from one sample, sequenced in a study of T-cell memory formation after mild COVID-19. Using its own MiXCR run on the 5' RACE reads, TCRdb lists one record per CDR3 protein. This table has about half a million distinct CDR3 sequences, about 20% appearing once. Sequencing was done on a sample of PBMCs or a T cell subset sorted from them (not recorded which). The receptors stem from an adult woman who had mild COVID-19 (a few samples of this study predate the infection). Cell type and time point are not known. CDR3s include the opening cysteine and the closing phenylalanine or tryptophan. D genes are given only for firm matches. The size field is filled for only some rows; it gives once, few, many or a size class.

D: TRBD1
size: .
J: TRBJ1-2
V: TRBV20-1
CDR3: CSAPGTAPYGYTF
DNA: TGCAGTGCCCCCGGGACAGCTCCATATGGCTACACCTTC

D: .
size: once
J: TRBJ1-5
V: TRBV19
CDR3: CASKGDIQGPFSNQPQHF
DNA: TGTGCCAGTAAGGGGGACATTCAGGGCCCCTTTAGCAATCAGCCCCAGCATTTT

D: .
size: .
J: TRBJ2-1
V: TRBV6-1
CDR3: CASSGRAPSYNEQFF
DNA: TGTGCCAGCAGTGGGAGGGCTCCTTCCTACAATGAGCAGTTCTTC

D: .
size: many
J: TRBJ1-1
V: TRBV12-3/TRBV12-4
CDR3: CASKGGLANTEAFF
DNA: TGTGCCAGCAAGGGGGGGTTGGCGAACACTGAAGCTTTCTTT

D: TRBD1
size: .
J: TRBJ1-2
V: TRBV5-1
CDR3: CASSLLQGANYGYTF
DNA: TGCGCCAGCAGCTTGCTGCAGGGGGCAAACTATGGCTACACCTTC

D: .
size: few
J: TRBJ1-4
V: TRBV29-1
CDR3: CSVIRVWGTNEKLFF
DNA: TGCAGCGTTATCCGGGTATGGGGCACTAATGAAAAACTGTTTTTT

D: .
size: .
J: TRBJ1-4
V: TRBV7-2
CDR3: CASSYPAGEKLFF
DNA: TGTGCCAGCAGCTACCCCGCAGGTGAAAAACTGTTTTTT

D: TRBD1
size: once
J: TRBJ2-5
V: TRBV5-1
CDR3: CASSARDRQETQYF
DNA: TGCGCCAGCAGCGCTCGGGACAGGCAAGAGACCCAGTACTTC

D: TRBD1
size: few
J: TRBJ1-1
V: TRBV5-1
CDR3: CASSSLGQGNTEAFF
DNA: TGCGCCAGCAGCTCGCTGGGACAGGGAAACACTGAAGCTTTCTTT

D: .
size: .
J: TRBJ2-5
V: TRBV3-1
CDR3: CASSLRDVPETQYF
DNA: TGTGCCAGCAGCCTCCGGGACGTCCCAGAGACCCAGTACTTC

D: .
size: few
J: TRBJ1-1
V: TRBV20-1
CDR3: CSARAGQKTEAFF
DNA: TGCAGTGCTAGAGCCGGACAGAAGACTGAAGCTTTCTTT

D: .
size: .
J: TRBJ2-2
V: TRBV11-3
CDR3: CASSSAQVRAGELFF
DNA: TGTGCCAGCAGCAGTGCACAGGTCCGGGCCGGGGAGCTGTTTTTT

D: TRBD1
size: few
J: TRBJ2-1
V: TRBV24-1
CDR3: CATSEAGGTNEQFF
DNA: TGTGCCACCAGTGAAGCAGGGGGAACCAATGAGCAGTTCTTC

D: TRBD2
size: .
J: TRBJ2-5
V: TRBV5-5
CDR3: CASSFVLAGVEETQYF
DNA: TGTGCCAGCAGCTTTGTACTAGCGGGGGTGGAGGAGACCCAGTACTTC

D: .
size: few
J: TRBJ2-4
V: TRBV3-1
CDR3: CASSQESGPRTIQYF
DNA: TGTGCCAGCAGCCAAGAAAGTGGGCCCCGTACCATTCAGTACTTC

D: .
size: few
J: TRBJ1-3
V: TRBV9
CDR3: CASSPRTVGNTIYF
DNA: TGTGCCAGCAGCCCCCGGACAGTTGGAAACACCATATATTTT

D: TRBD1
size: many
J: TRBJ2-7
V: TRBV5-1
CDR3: CASSNMDRGPYEQYF
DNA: TGCGCCAGCAGTAACATGGACAGGGGGCCCTACGAGCAGTACTTC

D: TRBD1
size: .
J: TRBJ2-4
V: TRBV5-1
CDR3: CASSLDRGVAKNIQYF
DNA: TGCGCCAGCAGCTTGGACAGGGGGGTAGCCAAAAACATTCAGTACTTC

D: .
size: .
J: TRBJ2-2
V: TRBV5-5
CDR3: CASSLDTYGELFF
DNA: TGTGCCAGCAGCCTTGACACGTACGGGGAGCTGTTTTTT

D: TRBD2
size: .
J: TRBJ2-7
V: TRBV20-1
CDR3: CSARGAGVTFEQYF
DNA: TGCAGTGCTAGAGGGGCGGGAGTTACTTTCGAGCAGTACTTC

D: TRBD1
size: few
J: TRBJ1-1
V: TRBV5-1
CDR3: CASSTGTGGASEAFF
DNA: TGCGCCAGCAGCACCGGGACAGGGGGCGCCTCTGAAGCTTTCTTT

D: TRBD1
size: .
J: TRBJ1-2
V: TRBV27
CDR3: CASSLFRGSGYTF
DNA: TGTGCCAGCAGTTTATTCAGGGGGAGCGGCTACACCTTC

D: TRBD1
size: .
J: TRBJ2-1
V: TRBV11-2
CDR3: CASSPLRTGTGGHEQFF
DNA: TGTGCCAGCAGCCCCCTACGAACGGGGACAGGGGGGCATGAGCAGTTCTTC

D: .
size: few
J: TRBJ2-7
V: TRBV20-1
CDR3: CSASLGPVGEQYF
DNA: TGCAGTGCTAGCTTGGGACCCGTGGGTGAGCAGTACTTC

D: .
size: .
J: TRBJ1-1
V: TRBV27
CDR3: CASSTSFRNTEAFF
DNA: TGTGCCAGCAGTACGTCCTTCAGGAACACTGAAGCTTTCTTT

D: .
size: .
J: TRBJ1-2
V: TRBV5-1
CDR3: CASSLALGQNNYGYTF
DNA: TGCGCCAGCAGCTTGGCCCTCGGACAGAACAACTATGGCTACACCTTC

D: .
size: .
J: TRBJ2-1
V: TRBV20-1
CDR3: CSARDLARSYNEQFF
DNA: TGCAGTGCTAGAGACCTAGCGCGCTCCTACAATGAGCAGTTCTTC

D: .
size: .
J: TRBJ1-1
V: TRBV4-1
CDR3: CASRRREDTEAFF
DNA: TGCGCCAGCAGACGGAGGGAGGACACTGAAGCTTTCTTT

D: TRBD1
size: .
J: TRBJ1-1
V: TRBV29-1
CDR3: CSVVSGRGPNTEAFF
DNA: TGCAGCGTTGTGTCAGGCAGGGGGCCGAACACTGAAGCTTTCTTT

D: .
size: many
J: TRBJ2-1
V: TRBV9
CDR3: CASSASRAVGYNEQFF
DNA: TGTGCCAGCAGCGCGAGTAGGGCAGTGGGGTACAATGAGCAGTTCTTC

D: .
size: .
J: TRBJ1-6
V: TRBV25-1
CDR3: CASSEQENSPLHF
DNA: TGTGCCAGCAGTGAACAGGAGAATTCACCCCTCCACTTT

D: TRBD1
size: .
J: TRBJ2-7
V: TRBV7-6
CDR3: CASSSRTGTYEQYF
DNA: TGTGCCAGCAGCTCACGGACAGGAACCTACGAGCAGTACTTC

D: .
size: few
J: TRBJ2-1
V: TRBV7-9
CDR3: CASSLDGFDEQFF
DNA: TGTGCCAGCAGCTTAGATGGGTTCGATGAGCAGTTCTTC

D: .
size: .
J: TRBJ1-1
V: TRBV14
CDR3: CASSRVTEAFF
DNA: TGTGCCAGCAGCCGCGTCACTGAAGCTTTCTTT

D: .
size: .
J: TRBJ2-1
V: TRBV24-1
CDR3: CATSDDRIGNEQFF
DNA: TGTGCCACCAGTGACGATAGGATCGGGAATGAGCAGTTCTTC

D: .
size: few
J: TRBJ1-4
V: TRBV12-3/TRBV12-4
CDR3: CASSPSGGGDEKLFF
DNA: TGTGCCAGCAGCCCCTCGGGAGGGGGAGATGAAAAACTGTTTTTT

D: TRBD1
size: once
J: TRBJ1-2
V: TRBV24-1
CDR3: CATSDRRTGIANYGYTF
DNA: TGTGCCACCAGTGACCGGAGGACAGGGATCGCTAACTATGGCTACACCTTC

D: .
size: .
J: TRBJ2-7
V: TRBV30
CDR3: CAWSVGLAEQYF
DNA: TGTGCCTGGAGTGTGGGCCTGGCCGAGCAGTACTTC

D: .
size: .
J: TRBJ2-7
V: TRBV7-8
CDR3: CASSSQGGVGGEQYF
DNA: TGTGCCAGCAGCTCCCAGGGGGGAGTAGGAGGGGAGCAGTACTTC

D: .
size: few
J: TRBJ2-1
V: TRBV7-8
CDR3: CASSLFGGESSYNEQFF
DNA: TGTGCCAGCAGCTTATTTGGCGGCGAGAGCTCCTACAATGAGCAGTTCTTC

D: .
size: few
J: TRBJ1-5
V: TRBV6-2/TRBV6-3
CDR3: CASSQRNQPQHF
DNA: TGTGCCAGCAGCCAGAGGAATCAGCCCCAGCATTTT

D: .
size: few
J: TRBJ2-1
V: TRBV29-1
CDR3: CSARGLSYNEQFF
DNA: TGCAGCGCCAGGGGTTTATCCTACAATGAGCAGTTCTTC

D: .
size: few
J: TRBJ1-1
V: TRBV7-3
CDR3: CASSLTTLTGNTEAFF
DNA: TGTGCCAGCAGCTTAACCACTCTCACGGGGAACACTGAAGCTTTCTTT

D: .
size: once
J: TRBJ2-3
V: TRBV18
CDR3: CASSNLASTNTQYF
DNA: TGTGCCAGCTCAAATCTGGCGTCAACGAATACGCAGTATTTT

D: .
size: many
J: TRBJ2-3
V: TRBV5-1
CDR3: CASSLGAPLGTDTQYF
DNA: TGCGCCAGCAGCTTGGGGGCTCCGCTAGGGACAGATACGCAGTATTTT

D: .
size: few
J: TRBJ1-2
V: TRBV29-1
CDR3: CSVDYGYTF
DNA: TGCAGCGTTGACTATGGCTACACCTTC

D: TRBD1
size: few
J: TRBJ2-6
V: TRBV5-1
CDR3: CASSFTGGRANVLTF
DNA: TGCGCCAGCAGCTTTACAGGGGGTCGGGCCAACGTCCTGACTTTC